The 17 T cell receptor beta chains reported below all come from one sample, sequenced in a study of blood T cell repertoires in COVID-19. The data were produced by immunoSEQ multiplex PCR, yet TCRdb's version contains in-frame clones alone and is incomplete. Here the sample spans more than 200,000 clones, 86% being singletons. Material for sequencing was peripheral blood. The source of these receptors is a woman aged 45 to 65 with COVID-19, enrolled during active disease.

The chain joins TRBV7-2 to TRBJ1-5; no clear D. Germline-derived CDR1 and CDR2 are SGHTA and FQGNSA. The CDR3 loop spans 15 amino acids. Trimming pared 4 bases from V and 1 base from J, leaving 11 bases between. The CDR3 protein is CASSSSRGSNQPQHF. Here the CDR3 DNA reads TGTGCCAGCAGCTCGTCCCGGGGAAGCAATCAGCCCCAGCATTTT. Full variable domain (outside the CDR3, taken from reference TRBV7-2 and TRBJ1-5): GAGVSQSPSNKVTEKGKDVELRCDPISGHTALYWYRQSLGQGLEFLIYFQGNSAPDKSGLPSDRFSAERTGGSVSTLTIQRTQQEDSAVYLCASSSSRGSNQPQHFGDGTRLSIL.

A few counts support this clone. The V gene is TRBV5-1, the J gene TRBJ2-1; tentative D call: TRBD1 (5 bases). The germline CDR1 and CDR2 sequences are SGHRS and YFSETQ. The CDR3 sequence is 14 residues long. Trimming left V 4 bases short and J 8 bases short, with 16 bases between. DNA of the CDR3: TGCGCCAGCAGCAGGGGCGCCGTTCAAGATGAGCAGTTCTTC. This gives the protein CASSRGAVQDEQFF.

The chain combines TRBV24-1 with TRBJ1-2; 11 bases line up with TRBD1. The CDR3 runs 14 residues. V lost 5 bases, J lost 4 bases, and 2 bases stayed unmatched. Germline V gives CDR1 KGHDR, CDR2 SFDVKD. CDR3 sequence reads: CATSAGTGGYGYTF. DNA of the CDR3: TGTGCCACCAGTGCCGGGACAGGGGGCTATGGCTACACCTTC.

The CDR3 region is CASGYGDRPTNEQFF. The CDR3 bases are TGTGCCAGCGGCTACGGGGACAGGCCTACTAATGAGCAGTTCTTC. V and J are TRBV11-2 and TRBJ2-1; TRBD1 agrees at 8 bases. V trimming: 8 bases; J trimming: 7 bases; junction bases outside the gene matches: 13. This CDR3 has 15 amino acids. Per germline, CDR1 SGHAT and CDR2 FQNNGV.

The chain joins TRBV7-8 to TRBJ2-7; possible D gene TRBD2, 7 bases. V was pared by 1 base and J by 0 bases, with 10 bases between. The CDR3 has 15 amino acids. CDR1 and CDR2 (germline): SGHVS, FQNEAQ. CDR3 sequence (DNA): TGTGCCAGCAGCTTAGGCGGGGGCAGCTCCTACGAGCAGTACTTC. As protein: CASSLGGGSSYEQYF.

V usage is TRBV2 and J usage is TRBJ2-5, with D possibly TRBD2 on 7 matching bases. The CDR3 totals 14 residues. Deletions cut 4 bases from V and 2 bases from J, with 11 bases between. CDR1 and CDR2 from the germline V gene are SNHLY and FYNNEI. The CDR3 sequence: CASSARGGQETQYF. The DNA of the CDR3 is TGTGCCAGCAGTGCGAGGGGGGGGCAAGAGACCCAGTACTTC.

CDR3 residues: CASSLNTMNTEAFF. The CDR3 nucleotides are TGCGCCAGCAGCTTGAATACTATGAACACTGAAGCTTTCTTT. The gene calls are TRBV5-1 and TRBJ1-1; D uncertain. V lost 1 base and J 0 bases, leaving 7 bases between the germline ends. The CDR3 sequence is 14 residues long. Germline values: CDR1 SGHRS, CDR2 YFSETQ.

V is TRBV6-5 and J is TRBJ1-4; a weak D match, TRBD1 (5 bases). Per the germline V gene, CDR1 is MNHEY and CDR2 is SVGAGI. Trimming removed 11 bases from V and 4 bases from J, with 11 bases in between. CDR3 length: 12 amino acids. CDR3 nucleotides: TGTGCCGCGGGGCTAAATAATGAAAAACTGTTTTTT. This sequence encodes CAAGLNNEKLFF.

The chain joins TRBV15 to TRBJ2-2; 9 nucleotides agree with TRBD1. CDR3 length equals 18 residues. Trimming cost V 2 bases and J 7 bases; bases outside gene matches: 14. Germline V gene data show CDR1 as LNHNV and CDR2 as YYDKDF (reference sequence). The CDR3 bases are TGTGCCACCAGCAGATCTTCCCTCGGACAGGGGAGGAGCGGGGAGCTGTTTTTT. This gives the protein CATSRSSLGQGRSGELFF.

This clone was recorded only once. The chain uses TRBV7-2 and TRBJ1-2; D possibly corresponds to TRBD1 (6 bases). The CDR3 extends over 17 amino acids. Germline V lookup: CDR1 SGHTA, CDR2 FQGNSA. Trimming removed 1 base at V and 0 bases at J, with 15 bases between. Here the CDR3 reads CASSLDGQILPNYGYTF. CDR3 bases: TGTGCCAGCAGCTTAGATGGACAGATCCTACCTAACTATGGCTACACCTTC.

The V and J genes are TRBV29-1 and TRBJ1-4; weak D call: TRBD1 (6 bases). V shed 5 bases and J shed 8 bases, with 9 bases lying between them. The germline V gene has CDR1 SQVTM and CDR2 ANQGSEA. CDR3 length equals 11 residues. The chain's CDR3 is CSVNREEKLFF. The CDR3 DNA sequence: TGCAGCGTTAACAGGGAGGAAAAACTGTTTTTT.

The gene calls are TRBV19 and TRBJ1-1, with 9 positions matching TRBD1. Germline V gives CDR1 LNHDA, CDR2 SQIVND (reference sequence). The CDR3 totals 15 residues. The junction had 10 bases not matched to a gene; V was cut back by 6 bases and J by 5 bases. The CDR3 DNA is TGTGCCAGTAGGACCATAGACAGGGGGGGGACTGAAGCTTTCTTT. Its translation is CASRTIDRGGTEAFF.

The count of this clone is one. This rearrangement joins TRBV5-1 to TRBJ1-6, with 11 positions matching TRBD1. From germline, CDR1 is SGHRS and CDR2 YFSETQ. The V gene end was trimmed by 1 base and the J gene end by 8 bases; junction bases not matched to a gene: 2. The CDR3 length is 15 residues. The CDR3 DNA is TGCGCCAGCAGCTTGATGGGACAGGGGGATTCACCCCTCCACTTT. Its translation: CASSLMGQGDSPLHF.

The CDR3 sequence: CASSLAGGGSGANVLTF. The CDR3 bases are TGTGCCAGCAGCCTCGCAGGCGGGGGATCTGGGGCCAACGTCCTGACTTTC. The V gene is TRBV5-4, the J gene TRBJ2-6; 7 bases match TRBD2. This CDR3 has 17 amino acids. The V and J ends lost 4 bases and 1 base, in that order; junction bases with no gene match: 8. Germline V gene data show CDR1 as SGHNT and CDR2 as YYREEE (reference sequence).

V and J are TRBV19 and TRBJ1-5; D gene ambiguous. The CDR3 runs 16 residues. Trimming shortened V by 3 bases and J by 3 bases, and 15 bases separated the two germline ends. CDR1 is LNHDA and CDR2 is SQIVND in the germline V gene (reference sequence). The chain's CDR3 is CASSIGVSLLNQPQHF. The CDR3 DNA is TGTGCCAGTAGTATCGGAGTTTCTCTCCTCAATCAGCCCCAGCATTTT.

The chain links TRBV30 to TRBJ1-4; TRBD1 might be the D (5 bases). The germline V and J ends were trimmed by 7 bases and 8 bases, with 20 bases remaining between them. Germline values: CDR1 GTSNPN, CDR2 SVGIG (reference sequence). This CDR3 is built from 14 residues. The CDR3 region is CASKVEGRGEKLFF. The DNA for the CDR3 is TGTGCCTCAAAAGTGGAGGGGCGAGGGGAAAAACTGTTTTTT.

The chain combines TRBV6-5 with TRBJ2-3; a possible D gene is TRBD1 (6 bases). Trimming shortened V by 6 bases and J by 3 bases, and 16 bases separated the two germline ends. This CDR3 region has 15 residues. Germline V gene sequence: CDR1 MNHEY, CDR2 SVGAGI. The CDR3 is CASSFLGGSTDTQYF. Here the CDR3 DNA reads TGTGCCAGCAGCTTCCTAGGGGGTTCAACAGATACGCAGTATTTT.